This T cell receptor (beta chain) was sequenced during a study of CD8 T cells in Susac syndrome. In the study overall: When their blood was taken, patients with Susac syndrome were therapy-naive, taking corticosteroids, or taking intravenous immunoglobulin alone.

CDR1 is SGHDT and CDR2 is YYEEEE in the germline V gene. The CDR3 extends over 16 amino acids. V was pared by 3 bases and J by 6 bases, with 7 bases of the junction left unmatched. The table lists this clonotype with a few counts. CD8+ and CD4+ T cells circulating in blood were sequenced for TCR beta. Negative isolation was applied to CD8+ and CD4+ T cells, and FACS enrichment was applied to TEMRA cells. An input of roughly 0.5 to 1 ug of RNA was subjected to reverse transcription using random hexamers. TCRdb reprocessed the immunoSEQ multiplex PCR reads with MiXCR, giving one entry per CDR3 protein. The sample yields 150,000 to 200,000 distinct CDR3 sequences, approximately 94% seen once.

Material for sequencing was CD4+ T cells from PBMCs. The J gene is TRBJ2-7, the V gene TRBV5-6, with TRBD2 identical over 15 bases. This clonotype originated in a human donor with Susac syndrome. The CDR3 DNA sequence: TGTGCCAGCAGCTGGGCCGGACTAGCGGGGGGGCGCGAGCAGTACTTC. As protein: CASSWAGLAGGREQYF. Supplemented by reference TRBV5-6 and TRBJ2-7, the full variable domain reads DAGVTQSPTHLIKTRGQQVTLRCSPKSGHDTVSWYQQALGQGPQFIFQYYEEEERQRGNFPDRFSGHQFPNYSSELNVNALLLGDSALYLCASSWAGLAGGREQYFGPGTRLTVT.